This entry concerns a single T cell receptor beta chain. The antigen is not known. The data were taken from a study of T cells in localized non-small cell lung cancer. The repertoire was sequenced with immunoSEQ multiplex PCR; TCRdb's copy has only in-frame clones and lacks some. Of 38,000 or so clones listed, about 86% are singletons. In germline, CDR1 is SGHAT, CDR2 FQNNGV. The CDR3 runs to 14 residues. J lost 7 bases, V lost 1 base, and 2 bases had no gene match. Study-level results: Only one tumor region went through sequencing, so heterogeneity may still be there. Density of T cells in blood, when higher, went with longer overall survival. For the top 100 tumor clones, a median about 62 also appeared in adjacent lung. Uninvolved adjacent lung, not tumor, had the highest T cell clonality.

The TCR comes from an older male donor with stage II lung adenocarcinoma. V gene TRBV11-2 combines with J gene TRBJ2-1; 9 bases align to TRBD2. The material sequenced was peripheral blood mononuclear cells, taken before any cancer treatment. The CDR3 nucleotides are TGTGCCAGCAGCTTAGGGGGACTAGCTAATGAGCAGTTCTTC. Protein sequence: CASSLGGLANEQFF.